Following are 18 T cell receptor beta chains from one sample sequenced in a study of monozygotic twins with inflammatory bowel disease (dated by TCRdb to 2018 to 2020). Library method: 5' RACE. Instrument used: Illumina HiSeq 2500. Following TCRdb reprocessing, every CDR3 protein sequence forms one entry, and DNA is not provided. The sample table gives around 450,000 distinct CDR3 sequences. The leading ten clones occupy about 2.4% of the sample. The specimen sequenced was blood. These receptors were obtained from a human donor with ulcerative colitis or Crohn's disease, or a healthy co-twin of an affected twin (not recorded which).

This chain joins TRBV30 and TRBJ1-4. Per germline, CDR1 GTSNPN and CDR2 SVGIG (reference sequence). The CDR3 has 14 amino acids. CDR3 sequence: CAWSRGGPKEKLFF.

V gene TRBV18 combines with J gene TRBJ2-5. Germline V gene sequence: CDR1 KGHSH, CDR2 LQKENI. The CDR3 has 13 residues. CDR3 residues: CASSPNARETQYF.

The gene calls are TRBV2 and TRBJ2-2; TCRdb's assignment of TRBD2 cannot be checked, as there is no DNA. Germline V gene lookup returns CDR1 SNHLY and CDR2 FYNNEI. This CDR3 contains 16 residues. CDR3 amino acids: CASSALSGGFTGELFF.

V and J are TRBV7-6 and TRBJ2-2; the TCRdb call, TRBD2, lacks DNA for checking. CDR3 size: 15 residues. The germline CDR1 and CDR2 sequences are SGHVS and FNYEAQ. CDR3: CASSLASGVTGELFF.

The rearrangement uses TRBV29-1 and TRBJ2-5; lacking DNA, the TRBD2 call made by TCRdb goes unchecked. This CDR3 is built from 16 residues. CDR1 is SQVTM, CDR2 ANQGSEA, per germline. The CDR3 spells CSVAGLAGRTQETQYF.

This rearrangement joins TRBV3-1 to TRBJ2-4; TCRdb calls TRBD2, which cannot be checked without DNA. Germline V gene lookup returns CDR1 LGHDT and CDR2 YNNKEL (reference sequence). This CDR3 comprises 13 residues. The CDR3 here is CASSQGGGNIQYF.

This chain joins TRBV5-5 and TRBJ2-7; TCRdb indicates TRBD2, and absent DNA this call remains unverified. This CDR3 has 15 residues. The germline gives CDR1 SGHKS, CDR2 YYEKEE (reference sequence). CDR3 sequence reads: CASKRLAGQSYEQYF.

The gene calls are TRBV4-2 and TRBJ2-7; TCRdb returns TRBD1, unconfirmable since there is no DNA. The CDR3 covers 13 residues. From germline, CDR1 is LGHNA and CDR2 YNFKEQ. CDR3 sequence reads: CASSQDQGGEQYF.

The gene calls are TRBV6-6 and TRBJ1-6. The CDR3 has 14 amino acids. CDR1 and CDR2 (germline): MNHNY, SVGAGI (reference sequence). CDR3 sequence: CALGSNSYNSPLHF.

V usage is TRBV20-1 and J usage is TRBJ2-1; the TRBD1 assignment by TCRdb is unverifiable without DNA. Germline loops: CDR1 DFQATT, CDR2 SNEGSKA (reference sequence). The CDR3 is 14 residues long. Here the CDR3 reads CSIKDRDLGGEQFF.

The rearrangement joins TRBV20-1 to TRBJ1-2; TCRdb's assignment of TRBD1 cannot be checked, as there is no DNA. Germline V gene sequence: CDR1 DFQATT, CDR2 SNEGSKA (reference sequence). The CDR3 is 14 residues long. The CDR3 reads CSAYPGQGDYGYTF.

This chain connects TRBV15 to TRBJ1-1; the TRBD1 assignment by TCRdb is unverifiable without DNA. CDR3 size: 18 residues. The germline V gene has CDR1 LNHNV and CDR2 YYDKDF (reference sequence). The CDR3: CATSRPNPSETENTEAFF.

This chain connects TRBV6-2 or TRBV6-3 to TRBJ1-3; with no DNA, the TCRdb D assignment of TRBD1 cannot be verified. The CDR3 is 14 residues long. Looked up from germline, CDR1 is MNHEY and CDR2 is SVGEGT. The CDR3 sequence: CASSYTGSGNTIYF.

The rearrangement uses TRBV6-1 and TRBJ1-1; TCRdb indicates TRBD1, and absent DNA this call remains unverified. This CDR3 is 17 amino acids long. Germline CDR1 MNHNS, CDR2 SASEGT. This chain's CDR3 is CASIPSPGGRRNTEAFF.

The chain employs TRBV12-3 or TRBV12-4 and TRBJ1-1. CDR3 length: 15 amino acids. The chain's CDR3 is CASSFSVAMNTEAFF.

The chain joins TRBV20-1 to TRBJ2-1; no DNA is available, so the TRBD2 call from TCRdb remains unchecked. Germline lookup yields CDR1 DFQATT and CDR2 SNEGSKA (reference sequence). This CDR3 has 14 amino acids. The chain's CDR3 is CSASVVGSGNEQFF.

The gene calls are TRBV5-8 and TRBJ2-5; with no DNA, the TCRdb D assignment of TRBD2 cannot be verified. The CDR3 extends over 13 amino acids. Germline V gives CDR1 SGHTS, CDR2 YDEGEE. CDR3: CASSLSASETQYF.

The rearrangement joins TRBV12-3 or TRBV12-4 to TRBJ1-5; TCRdb's D call of TRBD1 is untestable without DNA. This CDR3 has 15 amino acids. This CDR3 reads CASRTGTASNQPQHF.